This TCR beta chain originates from a study of T cell responses to AZD1222 COVID-19 vaccine. The germline CDR1 and CDR2 sequences are GTSNPN and SVGIG (reference sequence). Trimming cost V 4 bases and J 0 bases; bases outside gene matches: 10. CDR3 length equals 17 residues. This clone came up a few times. Some clones are missing from TCRdb's copy, which holds only in-frame ones; the method was immunoSEQ multiplex PCR. The sample has 100,000 to 150,000 clones; 89% are singletons. Sample: peripheral blood, taken on day 0 of AZD1222 vaccination. This receptor was identified in an adult in good health. V usage is TRBV30 and J usage is TRBJ2-2; 8 positions match TRBD2. The CDR3 loop is CAWTSWREVANTGELFF. CDR3 sequence (DNA): TGTGCCTGGACCTCATGGCGGGAGGTCGCGAACACCGGGGAGCTGTTTTTT.